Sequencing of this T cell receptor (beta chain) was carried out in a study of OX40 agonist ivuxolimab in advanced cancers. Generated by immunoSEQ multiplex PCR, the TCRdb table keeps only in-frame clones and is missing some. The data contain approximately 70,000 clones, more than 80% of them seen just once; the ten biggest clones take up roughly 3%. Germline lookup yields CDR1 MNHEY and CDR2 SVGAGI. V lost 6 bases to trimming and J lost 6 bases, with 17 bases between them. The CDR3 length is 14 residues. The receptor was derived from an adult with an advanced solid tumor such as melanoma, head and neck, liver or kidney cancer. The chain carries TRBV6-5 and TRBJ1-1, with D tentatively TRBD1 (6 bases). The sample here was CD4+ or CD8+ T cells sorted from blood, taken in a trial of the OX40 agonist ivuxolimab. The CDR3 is CASSRGFKVAEAFF. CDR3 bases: TGTGCCAGCAGCAGGGGTTTTAAGGTAGCTGAAGCTTTCTTT.